The entry below gives a single TCR beta chain sequence along with its context. V gave up 0 bases and J gave up 6 bases, with 12 bases separating them. The CDR3 length is 14 residues. Germline assignment: CDR1 SGHVS and CDR2 FQNEAQ. These data are taken from a study of CD4 T cells in relation to SARS-CoV-2 and coronaviruses. Naive and memory CD4+ T cell DNA was deep-sequenced without culture. Clones were sequenced by immunoSEQ multiplex PCR, and TCRdb holds only the in-frame ones, with some missing. The sample records about 37,000 clones, 70% to 90% being singletons. The chain uses TRBV7-8 and TRBJ2-7; weak D call: TRBD2 (5 bases). The sequence derives from an adult with COVID-19. The sample taken for sequencing was memory CD4+ T cells from PBMCs. The CDR3 sequence is CASSLAGSGGEQYF. DNA of the CDR3: TGTGCCAGCAGCTTAGCAGGGTCAGGAGGCGAGCAGTACTTC.